This entry lists 18 T cell receptor beta chains sequenced from one sample in a study of T-cell memory formation after mild COVID-19. TCRdb reanalysed the 5' RACE reads using MiXCR and keeps one entry per CDR3 protein. The table lists about 260,000 distinct CDR3 sequences, roughly 16% of them singletons. Sequenced sample: PBMCs or a T cell subset sorted from them (not recorded which). These TCRs come from a man aged 18-30 years who had mild COVID-19 (a few samples of this study predate the infection). Cell type and time point are not known.

To note about this clonotype: A single base separates this from a much larger clone, so it may be a read error. The chain links TRBV4-1 to TRBJ2-7, with D unresolved. The germline V gene has CDR1 MGHRA and CDR2 YSYEKL. V was trimmed by 2 bases and J by 1 base, leaving 12 bases between them. The CDR3 runs 15 residues. This CDR3 is CASSQYPALSYEQYF. The CDR3 DNA reads as TGCGCCAGCAGCCAATACCCTGCCTTATCCTACGAGCAGTACTTC.

This clonotype was counted only a few times. This chain connects TRBV29-1 to TRBJ1-2; D gene uncertain. Germline CDR1 is SQVTM and CDR2 is ANQGSEA. V lost 8 bases and J lost 4, with 17 bases in between. This CDR3 is built from 13 residues. In DNA form, the CDR3 reads TGCAGCACCCGGACCCCGGCGATCTATGGCTACACCTTC. It translates to CSTRTPAIYGYTF.

J is TRBJ2-3 and V is TRBV5-1; TRBD2 matches 8 bases. V was pared by 0 bases and J by 6 bases, with 6 bases of the junction left unmatched. This CDR3 is 15 amino acids long. Looked up from germline, CDR1 is SGHRS and CDR2 is YFSETQ. CDR3 sequence: CASSLGRGGPDTQYF. The CDR3 DNA follows: TGCGCCAGCAGCTTGGGACGGGGGGGCCCGGATACGCAGTATTTT.

This clonotype was found a few times. This chain uses TRBV2 with TRBJ2-3; 11 bases line up with TRBD2. There are 12 residues in the CDR3. Germline trimming cut 6 bases from V and 12 bases from J; bases unmatched to any gene: 5. Germline CDR1 and CDR2: SNHLY and FYNNEI. Written as DNA, the CDR3 is TGTGCCAGCAGAATAGCGGGGGGGCCACAGTATTTT. Translating it yields CASRIAGGPQYF. Variable domain in full (rest from reference TRBV2 and TRBJ2-3): EPEVTQTPSHQVTQMGQEVILRCVPISNHLYFYWYRQILGQKVEFLVSFYNNEISEKSEIFDDQFSVERPDGSNFTLKIRSTKLEDSAMYFCASRIAGGPQYFGPGTRLTVL.

This clonotype has just a few counts. This chain uses TRBV2 with TRBJ2-1; D unclear. Trimming stripped 10 bases from V and 0 bases from J, with 13 bases between. Germline values: CDR1 SNHLY, CDR2 FYNNEI. This CDR3 is 14 amino acids long. CDR3 DNA sequence: TGTGCCACAGGTGCATCGAGCTCCTACAATGAGCAGTTCTTC. Encoded protein: CATGASSSYNEQFF.

This clonotype has at least ten counts. The chain employs TRBV20-1 and TRBJ2-7; D not certain. Deletions cut 1 base from V and 0 bases from J, with 16 bases between. CDR1 and CDR2 (germline): DFQATT, SNEGSKA (reference sequence). CDR3 length: 16 residues. The CDR3 nucleotides are TGCAGTGCTAGAGCTGCCGTTGACGCTAGCTCCTACGAGCAGTACGTC. This sequence encodes CSARAAVDASSYEQYV.

The V call is TRBV12-3 or TRBV12-4, the J call TRBJ1-5; D ambiguous. This CDR3 spans 14 amino acids. V was pared by 5 bases and J by 6 bases, with 14 bases between. The CDR3 loop is CASSPMGAGQPQHF. In DNA form, the CDR3 reads TGTGCCAGCAGTCCCATGGGAGCGGGTCAGCCCCAGCATTTT.

This chain joins TRBV24-1 and TRBJ1-2; D perhaps matches TRBD1 (6 bases). Germline V gene lookup returns CDR1 KGHDR and CDR2 SFDVKD. The germline V and J ends were trimmed by 0 bases and 2 bases, with 12 bases remaining between them. The CDR3 is 16 residues long. CDR3 nucleotides: TGTGCCACCAGTGATTTGGCCACCGGGACAAACTATGGCTACACCTTC. This encodes CATSDLATGTNYGYTF.

V and J are TRBV12-3 or TRBV12-4 and TRBJ1-6, with a weak D call TRBD1 (6 bases). Trimming took 6 bases from V and 7 from J, leaving 19 bases between them. This CDR3 is built from 16 residues. The CDR3 loop reads CASSPGGAERNSPLHF. In DNA, the CDR3 is TGTGCCAGCAGCCCGGGGGGGGCGGAAAGGAATTCACCCCTCCACTTT.

The chain is built from TRBV4-1 and TRBJ1-1; no clear D. V shed 1 base and J shed 3 bases, with 12 bases lying between them. The length of the CDR3 is 15 residues. Per the germline V gene, CDR1 is MGHRA and CDR2 is YSYEKL. The CDR3 DNA sequence: TGCGCCAGCAGCCAAGGGCGGGAGTGGGACACTGAAGCTTTCTTT. This encodes CASSQGREWDTEAFF.

This clonotype was seen only a few times. The chain joins TRBV6-2 or TRBV6-3 to TRBJ2-7; no firm D call. V dropped 4 bases and J dropped 2 bases, with 6 bases sitting between them. This CDR3 has 12 amino acids. Germline CDR1 is MNHEY and CDR2 is SVGEGT. The chain's CDR3 is CASSWSPYEQYV. DNA for the CDR3: TGTGCCAGCAGTTGGAGCCCCTACGAGCAGTACGTC.

The chain combines TRBV4-1 with TRBJ2-1; the D gene is possibly TRBD1 (6 bases). V dropped 3 bases and J dropped 7 bases, with 7 bases sitting between them. This CDR3 is 12 amino acids long. Per the germline V gene, CDR1 is MGHRA and CDR2 is YSYEKL. The CDR3 coding sequence is TGCGCCAGCAGCCAGCAGGGGAATGAGCAGTTCTTC. This codes for CASSQQGNEQFF.

This clonotype was recorded a few times. This chain uses TRBV4-3 with TRBJ2-7; D call uncertain. Germline V gene sequence: CDR1 LGHNA, CDR2 YSLEER. The length of the CDR3 is 13 residues. The V end was cut by 2 bases, the J end by 4 bases, with 9 bases between. DNA of the CDR3: TGCGCCAGCAGCCAACAGACGGAGTACGAGCAGTACTTC. It encodes CASSQQTEYEQYF.

This clonotype has just a few counts. The gene calls are TRBV9 and TRBJ2-1; D is ambiguous. The germline V and J ends were trimmed by 3 bases and 7 bases, with 14 bases remaining between them. This CDR3 region has 14 residues. The germline gives CDR1 SGDLS, CDR2 YYNGEE. CDR3 sequence: CASSGPVGWNEQFF. CDR3 sequence (DNA): TGTGCCAGCAGCGGCCCGGTAGGCTGGAATGAGCAGTTCTTC.

This chain joins TRBV20-1 and TRBJ1-4; TRBD1 might be the D (6 bases). Trimming took off 6 bases at V and 8 bases at J, with 19 bases between the two ends. Germline V CDR1 and CDR2: DFQATT, SNEGSKA (reference sequence). The CDR3 spans 14 residues. The CDR3 loop is CSAVAGTIREKLFF. The CDR3 DNA sequence: TGCAGTGCGGTGGCCGGGACAATACGCGAAAAACTGTTTTTT.

The J gene is TRBJ2-3, the V gene TRBV6-2 or TRBV6-3; D is unclear. There are 14 residues in the CDR3. Germline V CDR1 and CDR2: MNHEY, SVGEGT. The germline V and J ends were trimmed by 7 bases and 1 base, with 12 bases remaining between them. As DNA, the CDR3 is TGTGCCAGCACCTCCGTGGTGGGCACAGATACGCAGTATTTT. Protein product: CASTSVVGTDTQYF.

This clonotype has more than one count but fewer than ten. J is TRBJ1-1 and V is TRBV6-5; D ambiguous. CDR1 and CDR2 (germline): MNHEY, SVGAGI. V lost 0 bases and J lost 2, with 10 bases in between. The CDR3 runs to 15 residues. The CDR3 sequence is CASSYSAGDNTEAFF. CDR3 nucleotides: TGTGCCAGCAGTTACTCGGCAGGAGATAACACTGAAGCTTTCTTT.

This clonotype has a handful of counts. The V and J genes are TRBV5-1 and TRBJ2-3; D possibly uses TRBD1 or TRBD2 (5 bases each). V lost 4 bases, J lost 6 bases, and 9 bases lay in between. The CDR3 extends over 12 amino acids. Germline V gene sequence: CDR1 SGHRS, CDR2 YFSETQ. CDR3 residues: CASSREGDTQYF. The CDR3 nucleotides read TGCGCCAGCAGCCGTGAGGGGGATACGCAGTATTTT.